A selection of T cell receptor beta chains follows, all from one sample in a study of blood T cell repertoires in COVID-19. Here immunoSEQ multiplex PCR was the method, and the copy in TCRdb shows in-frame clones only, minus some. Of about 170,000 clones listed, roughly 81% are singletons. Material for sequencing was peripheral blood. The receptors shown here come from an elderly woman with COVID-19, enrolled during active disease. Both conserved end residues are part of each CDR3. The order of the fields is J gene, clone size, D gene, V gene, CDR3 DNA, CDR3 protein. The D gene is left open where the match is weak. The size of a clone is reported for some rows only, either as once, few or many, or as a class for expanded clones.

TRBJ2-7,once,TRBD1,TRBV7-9,TGTGCCAGCAGCGTCTGGACAGGGAAACCCTACGAGCAGTACTTC,CASSVWTGKPYEQYF
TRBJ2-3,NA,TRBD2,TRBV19,TGTGCCAGTAGTACCCTGGGACTAGCAGATACGCAGTATTTT,CASSTLGLADTQYF
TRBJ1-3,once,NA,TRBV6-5,TGTGCCAGCACCAAACATCGGGGCTCTGGAAACACCATATATTTT,CASTKHRGSGNTIYF
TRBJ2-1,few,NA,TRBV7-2,TGTGCCAGCAGCTTAGTTGTGCAGCGTGAGCAGTTCTTC,CASSLVVQREQFF
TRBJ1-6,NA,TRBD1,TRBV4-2,TGTGCCAGCAGCCCCAAGGACAGGGGAGGAAATTCACCCCTCCACTTT,CASSPKDRGGNSPLHF
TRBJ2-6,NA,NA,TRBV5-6,TGTGCCAGCAGCTATGGACAGTCTGGGGCCAACGTCCTGACTTTC,CASSYGQSGANVLTF
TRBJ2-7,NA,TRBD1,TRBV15,TGTGCCACCAGCAGAGATGGGACAGGGGGTTTATCCTACGAGCAGTACTTC,CATSRDGTGGLSYEQYF
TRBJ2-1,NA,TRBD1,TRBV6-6,TGTGCCAGCAGCAGGGGGACCTCCTACAATGAGCAGTTCTTC,CASSRGTSYNEQFF
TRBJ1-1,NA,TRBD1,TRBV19,TGTGCCAGTAGTACGGACAGGGCGTACACTGAAGCTTTCTTT,CASSTDRAYTEAFF
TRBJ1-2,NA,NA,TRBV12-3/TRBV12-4,TGTGCCAGCAGTTTTCACATCTATGGCTACACCTTC,CASSFHIYGYTF
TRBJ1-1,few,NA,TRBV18,TGTGCCAGCTCACCGCTACAGGTTACTGAAGCTTTCTTT,CASSPLQVTEAFF
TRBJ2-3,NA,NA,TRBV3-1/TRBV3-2,TGTGCCAGCAGCATCACCACAACTAGTGTAGATACGCAGTATTTT,CASSITTTSVDTQYF